This TCR beta chain was identified during a study of regulatory T cells in long-lasting Graves disease. With regard to this clonotype: What it recognizes is unknown.

Germline V gives CDR1 LNHNV, CDR2 YYDKDF (reference sequence). The CDR3 loop spans 16 amino acids. After removal of 4 bases from V and 6 bases from J, the junction contained 10 bases not matched to a gene. Time point indicated: newly diagnosed GD, antithyroid drugs for less than 3 months. Scientists built the TCR library using RNA that was extracted from PBMCs. With iRepertoire HTBI primers and Arm-PCR of CDR3 regions, TCR beta libraries were built. TCRdb re-analysed the multiplex PCR reads in MiXCR, keeping a single row per CDR3 protein. The data show more than 350,000 distinct CDR3 sequences, around 14% seen once. Study-wide findings and caveats: Among the persistent patients, 2,741 public clonotypes were shared, more than the 966 shared among new patients.

Another study also made use of these data, one on T cells in Graves' hyperthyroidism and ophthalmopathy.

The sequenced sample was peripheral blood mononuclear cells (PBMCs), obtained at new diagnosis, from a patient treated with antithyroid drugs. V usage is TRBV15 and J usage is TRBJ1-5, with 9 bases identical to TRBD1. The TCR sequence derives from a woman aged 25-40 years with Graves disease. CDR3 residues: CATSILSGTGSQPQHF. In nucleotides, the CDR3 is TGTGCCACCAGCATCCTATCCGGGACAGGGAGTCAGCCCCAGCATTTT.